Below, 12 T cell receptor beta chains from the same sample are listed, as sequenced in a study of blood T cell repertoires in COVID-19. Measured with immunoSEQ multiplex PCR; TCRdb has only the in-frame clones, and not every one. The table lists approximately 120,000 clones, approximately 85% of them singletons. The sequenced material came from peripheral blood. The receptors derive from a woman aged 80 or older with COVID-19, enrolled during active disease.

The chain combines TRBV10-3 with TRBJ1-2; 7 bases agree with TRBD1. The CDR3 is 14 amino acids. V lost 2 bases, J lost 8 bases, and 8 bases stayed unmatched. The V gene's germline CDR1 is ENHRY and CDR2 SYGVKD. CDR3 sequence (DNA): TGTGCCATCAGTGAGGGAGACAGGGACCGCGGCTACACCTTC. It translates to CAISEGDRDRGYTF.

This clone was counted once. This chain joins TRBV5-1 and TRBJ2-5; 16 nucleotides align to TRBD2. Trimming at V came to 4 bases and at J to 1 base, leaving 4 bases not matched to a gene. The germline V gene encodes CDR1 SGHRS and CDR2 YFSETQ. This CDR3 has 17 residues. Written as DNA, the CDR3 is TGCGCCAGCAGCACGGGGACTAGCGGGAGGGCCCAAGAGACCCAGTACTTC. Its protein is CASSTGTSGRAQETQYF.

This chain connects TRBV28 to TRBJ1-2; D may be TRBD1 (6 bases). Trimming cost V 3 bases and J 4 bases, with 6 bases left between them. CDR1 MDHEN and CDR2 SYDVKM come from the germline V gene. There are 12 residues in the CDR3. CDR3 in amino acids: CASSLDSYGYTF. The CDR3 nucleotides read TGTGCCAGCAGTTTGGACAGCTATGGCTACACCTTC.

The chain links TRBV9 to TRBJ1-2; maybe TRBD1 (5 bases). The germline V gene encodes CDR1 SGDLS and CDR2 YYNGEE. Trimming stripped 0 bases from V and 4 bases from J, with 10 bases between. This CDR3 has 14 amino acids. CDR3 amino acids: CASSVGGGPYGYTF. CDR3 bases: TGTGCCAGCAGCGTAGGGGGGGGACCCTATGGCTACACCTTC.

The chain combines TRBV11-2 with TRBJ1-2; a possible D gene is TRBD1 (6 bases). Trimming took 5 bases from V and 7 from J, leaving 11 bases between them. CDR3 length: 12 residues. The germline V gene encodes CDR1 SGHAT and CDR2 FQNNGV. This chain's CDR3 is CASSVQGGGYTF. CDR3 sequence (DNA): TGTGCCAGCAGCGTTCAAGGGGGTGGCTACACCTTC.

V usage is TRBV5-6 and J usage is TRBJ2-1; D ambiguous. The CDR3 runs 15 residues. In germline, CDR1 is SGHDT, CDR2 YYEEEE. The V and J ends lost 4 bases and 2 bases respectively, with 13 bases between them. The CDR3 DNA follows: TGTGCCAGCAGCACTAACCGCGTCACCTACAATGAGCAGTTCTTC. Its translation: CASSTNRVTYNEQFF.

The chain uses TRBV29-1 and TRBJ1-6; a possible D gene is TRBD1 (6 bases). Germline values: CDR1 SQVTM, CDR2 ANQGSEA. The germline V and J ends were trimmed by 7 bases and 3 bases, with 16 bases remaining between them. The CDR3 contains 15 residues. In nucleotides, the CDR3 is TGCAGCGCTCAAATAGGGGGGGGCTATAATTCACCCCTCCACTTT. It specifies CSAQIGGGYNSPLHF.

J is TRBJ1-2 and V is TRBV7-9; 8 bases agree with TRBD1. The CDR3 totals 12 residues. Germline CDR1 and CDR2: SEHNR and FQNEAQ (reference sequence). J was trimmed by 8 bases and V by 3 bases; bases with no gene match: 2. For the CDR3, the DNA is TGTGCCAGCAGCTTGACAGGGGCCGGCTACACCTTC. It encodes CASSLTGAGYTF.

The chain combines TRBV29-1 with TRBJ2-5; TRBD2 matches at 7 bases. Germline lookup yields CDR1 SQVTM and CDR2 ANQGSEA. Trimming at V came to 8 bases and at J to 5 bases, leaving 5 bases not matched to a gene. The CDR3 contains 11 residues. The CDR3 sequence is CSTLGGETQYF. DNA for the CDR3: TGCAGCACCCTGGGGGGGGAGACCCAGTACTTC.

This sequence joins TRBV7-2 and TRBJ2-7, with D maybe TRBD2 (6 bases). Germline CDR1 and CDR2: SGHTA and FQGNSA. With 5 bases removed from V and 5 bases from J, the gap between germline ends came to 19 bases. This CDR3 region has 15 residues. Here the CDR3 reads CASSRSPEGRHEQYF. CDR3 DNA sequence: TGTGCCAGCAGCCGCAGCCCGGAGGGCCGCCACGAGCAGTACTTC.

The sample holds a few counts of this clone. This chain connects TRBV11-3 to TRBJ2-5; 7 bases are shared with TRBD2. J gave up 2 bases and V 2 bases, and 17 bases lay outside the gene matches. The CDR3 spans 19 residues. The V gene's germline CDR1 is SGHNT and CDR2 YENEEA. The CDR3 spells CASSLSTGFAGVSQETQYF. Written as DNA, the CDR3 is TGTGCCAGCAGCTTATCCACCGGGTTTGCGGGGGTTTCACAAGAGACCCAGTACTTC.

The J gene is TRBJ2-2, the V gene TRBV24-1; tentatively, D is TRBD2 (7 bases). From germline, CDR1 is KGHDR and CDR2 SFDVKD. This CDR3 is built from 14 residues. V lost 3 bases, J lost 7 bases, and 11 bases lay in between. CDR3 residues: CATSDRGASGELFF. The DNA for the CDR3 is TGTGCCACCAGTGATCGGGGGGCAAGCGGGGAGCTGTTTTTT.